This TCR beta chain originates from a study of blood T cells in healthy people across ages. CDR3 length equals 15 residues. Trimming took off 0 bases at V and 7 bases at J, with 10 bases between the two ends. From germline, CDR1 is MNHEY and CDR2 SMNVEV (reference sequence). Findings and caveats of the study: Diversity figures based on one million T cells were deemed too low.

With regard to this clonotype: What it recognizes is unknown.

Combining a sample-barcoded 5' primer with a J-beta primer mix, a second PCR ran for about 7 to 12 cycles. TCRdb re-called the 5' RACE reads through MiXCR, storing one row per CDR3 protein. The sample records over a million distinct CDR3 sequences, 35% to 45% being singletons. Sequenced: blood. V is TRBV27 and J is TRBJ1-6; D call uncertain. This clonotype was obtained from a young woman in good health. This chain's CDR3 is CASSLSVGYNSPLHF. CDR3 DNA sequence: TGTGCCAGCAGTTTATCGGTGGGGTACAATTCACCCCTCCACTTT.